The clone carrying this T cell receptor beta chain is a singleton in its sample. The source of the sample is a study of blood T cell repertoires in COVID-19. Study-level background: From the United States, Italy and Spain came samples of acute and convalescent COVID-19.

Per the original data handling: How many nucleated cells were present was estimated from reference gene primer amplification. TCRdb's copy holds only in-frame clones and misses some; the assay was immunoSEQ multiplex PCR. For V, J and clone size, that table is used; D and trimming come from the DNA. The sample lists about 95,000 clones; roughly 80% were seen once. The CDR3 length is 17 residues. Unmatched junction bases numbered 9, after V lost 1 base and J lost 6 bases. The germline V gene has CDR1 MGHRA and CDR2 YSYEKL. J is TRBJ2-3 and V is TRBV4-1; 11 bases align to TRBD2. The receptor comes from a human donor in a cohort sampled during active COVID-19. Sequencing was carried out using peripheral blood. The CDR3 coding sequence is TGCGCCAGCAGCCAAGGACTAGCGGGGCTCGCGGGGGATACGCAGTATTTT. As protein: CASSQGLAGLAGDTQYF.